This T cell receptor beta chain was sequenced in a study of CD8 T cells in ankylosing spondylitis. Study-wide results and caveats: The disease-linked clones had a CD8+ phenotype and low blood frequencies. A TCR beta motif of several highly homologous variants seemed to mark ankylosing spondylitis blood.

This clonotype came up a few times. The antigen remains undetermined. One entry per CDR3 protein results from TCRdb running MiXCR on the 5' RACE reads. The sample records about 240,000 distinct CDR3 sequences, roughly 10% being singletons. The sample taken for sequencing was blood, either unsorted or a sorted T cell fraction (not recorded which). This clonotype originated in a male donor with ankylosing spondylitis or in good health (not recorded which).

As DNA, the CDR3 is TGTGCCAGCAGTCTCCAGGGCTCGGGGAATCAGCCCCAGCATTTT. It is translated as CASSLQGSGNQPQHF. This chain links TRBV7-2 with TRBJ1-5, with TRBD1 as a possible D gene (5 bases). Trimming left V 6 bases short and J 4 bases short, with 16 bases between. This CDR3 contains 15 residues. CDR1 is SGHTA, CDR2 FQGNSA, per germline.